This T cell receptor beta chain was found in a study of T cells in Graves' hyperthyroidism and ophthalmopathy. Study observations and caveats: Ophthalmopathy was separated from stable hyperthyroidism by a 13 V-J model.

The definition of stable Graves' hyperthyroidism was no ophthalmopathy progression within 18 months. Those with hyperthyroidism were 18 to 65 years old, newly diagnosed, and ill for under 2 months. Authors of the study amplified TCR beta CDR3 regions from RNA transcripts. First-round RT-PCR of the TCR CDR3 relied on the HTBI primer set. MiXCR was run by TCRdb on the multiplex PCR reads, yielding one entry per CDR3 protein. The repertoire consists of approximately 380,000 distinct CDR3 sequences, with approximately 20% occurring once and the leading ten covering about 3.7%. Trimming shortened V by 5 bases and J by 5 bases, and 10 bases separated the two germline ends. CDR1 and CDR2 from the germline V gene are MDHEN and SYDVKM. The CDR3 is 12 residues long. This clonotype was seen a few times. Its antigen remains unknown.

The sequencing sample was made of blood. This clonotype originated in a young woman with Graves' hyperthyroidism. This chain connects TRBV28 to TRBJ2-7; no clear D gene. The CDR3 region is CASSLRVDEQYF. The CDR3 region has the DNA TGTGCCAGCAGTCTCAGAGTTGACGAGCAGTACTTC. The full variable domain, completed using reference TRBV28 and TRBJ2-7, is DVKVTQSSRYLVKRTGEKVFLECVQDMDHENMFWYRQDPGLGLRLIYFSYDVKMKEKGDIPEGYSVSREKKERFSLILESASTNQTSMYLCASSLRVDEQYFGPGTRLTVT.